This T cell receptor beta chain was recorded in a study of OX40 agonist ivuxolimab in advanced cancers. Study overall: All patients had ivuxolimab intravenously every 2 weeks at 0.01 to 10 mg/kg. A male proportion of around 86% was recorded, with mean age about 60 years and range roughly 20 to 90. Study-level findings and limits: Partial responders at 0.1-3.0 mg/kg had among the lowest clonal expansion. Averaged across samples, CD8+ T cells carried more expanded clones than CD4+ did.

TCRdb's copy holds only in-frame clones and misses some; the assay was immunoSEQ multiplex PCR. The repertoire holds 25,000 to 40,000 clones, with about four fifths as singletons. This clone was picked up a small number of times. Its antigen is unidentified. The V end was cut by 3 bases, the J end by 1 base, with 2 bases between. CDR1 and CDR2 from the germline V gene are DFQATT and SNEGSKA (reference sequence). The CDR3 totals 11 residues. V gene TRBV20-1 combines with J gene TRBJ2-3; D is ambiguous. Sequences were derived from CD4+ or CD8+ T cells sorted from blood, sampled in a trial of the OX40 agonist ivuxolimab. The clonotype comes from an adult with an advanced solid tumor such as melanoma, head and neck, liver or kidney cancer. The CDR3 sequence is CSASGTDTQYF. In DNA form, the CDR3 reads TGCAGTGCTAGCGGCACAGATACGCAGTATTTT.